The clone carrying this T cell receptor beta chain was observed a few times. What it binds is not known. The data belong to a study of beta chain features in type 1 diabetes. Only one heparinised blood draw was taken per donor, and its volume averaged about 120 mL. Expressed TCRB transcripts got sequenced, as all isolated RNA was reverse transcribed. Assay used: immunoSEQ multiplex PCR; TCRdb lists only in-frame clones, some missing. The data contain nearly 700,000 clones, around 15% of them singletons. The germline CDR1 and CDR2 sequences are SGHRS and YFSETQ. CDR3 length: 15 amino acids. Trimming shortened V by 0 bases and J by 0 bases, and 10 bases separated the two germline ends. Broader study findings: There was a possibility that cDNA sequencing over-represented cells with high TCR expression. In all four CD4+ subsets, TCRB CDR3 length was significantly, moderately reduced in type 1 diabetes. Compared to healthy donors, patients appeared to have naive, central memory and Treg TCRB repertoires that were more alike.

Sequencing used naive CD4+ T cells from blood. This TCR was sampled from a man between 18 and 35 years old with type 1 diabetes. The V and J genes are TRBV5-1 and TRBJ2-7; D gene uncertain. This CDR3 reads CASSLGAVSSYEQYF. CDR3 coding DNA: TGCGCCAGCAGCTTGGGCGCAGTTAGCTCCTACGAGCAGTACTTC.